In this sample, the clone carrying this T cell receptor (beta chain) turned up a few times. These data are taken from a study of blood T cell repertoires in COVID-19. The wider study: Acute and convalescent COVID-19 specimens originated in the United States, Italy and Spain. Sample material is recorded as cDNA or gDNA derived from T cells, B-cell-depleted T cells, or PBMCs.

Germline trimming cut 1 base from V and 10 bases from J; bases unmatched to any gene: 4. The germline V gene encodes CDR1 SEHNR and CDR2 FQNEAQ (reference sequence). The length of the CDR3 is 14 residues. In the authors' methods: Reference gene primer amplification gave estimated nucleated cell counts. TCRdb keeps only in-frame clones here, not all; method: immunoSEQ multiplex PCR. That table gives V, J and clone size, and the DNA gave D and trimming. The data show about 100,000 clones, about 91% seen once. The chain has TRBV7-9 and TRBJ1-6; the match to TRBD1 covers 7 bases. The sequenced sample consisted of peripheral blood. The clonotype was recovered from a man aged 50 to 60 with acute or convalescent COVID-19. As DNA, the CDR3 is TGTGCCAGCAGCTTAGAACAGGGGAACTCACCCCTCCACTTT. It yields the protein CASSLEQGNSPLHF.